This T cell receptor beta chain was identified during a study of lymphopenia after photon versus proton radiotherapy. On this clone: Its antigen is undetermined.

This CDR3 comprises 14 residues. From germline, CDR1 is SGHNT and CDR2 YENEEA. The V gene end was trimmed by 5 bases and the J gene end by 5 bases; junction bases not matched to a gene: 3. Study-level results: Photon-treated patients lost naive T cells and TCR diversity; proton-treated stayed stable. A bigger post-nadir fall in TCR diversity correlated inversely with survival time in deceased patients.

Assay used: immunoSEQ multiplex PCR; TCRdb lists only in-frame clones, some missing. The sample gives 75,000 to 90,000 clones, about four fifths of which show up once; over 1.2% is in the top ten. The receptor's source is a man in his 60s with pancreatic cancer. J is TRBJ1-4 and V is TRBV11-3; 9 bases map to TRBD1. Specimen: peripheral blood, collected from a patient treated with proton-based radiotherapy. CDR3: CASSRDRDNEKLFF. The CDR3, as DNA: TGTGCCAGCAGCCGGGACAGGGACAATGAAAAACTGTTTTTT.